Following are 20 T cell receptor beta chains from one sample sequenced in a study of cytomegalovirus exposure and HLA in healthy donors. The PCR contained 60 Vbeta and 13 Jbeta primers. The table came from immunoSEQ multiplex PCR; TCRdb's copy has only in-frame clones and leaves some out. Of nearly 110,000 clones listed, roughly 80% are singletons. The source material was PBMCs. The receptors come from a man in his forties in good health and CMV-seronegative.

The chain joins TRBV5-6 to TRBJ2-3; 8 nucleotides line up with TRBD1. V dropped 3 bases and J dropped 5; count of bases not matched to a gene: 8. Germline V gene data show CDR1 as SGHDT and CDR2 as YYEEEE. The CDR3 contains 15 residues. The CDR3 nucleotides are TGTGCCAGCAGCTCGACAGGGGCGGGCAAAGATACGCAGTATTTT. Protein: CASSSTGAGKDTQYF.

This clone appeared a few times. The CDR3 is CASSSGDRTNEQFF. The DNA of the CDR3 is TGTGCCAGCAGTTCCGGGGACAGAACTAATGAGCAGTTCTTC. The chain uses TRBV6-6 and TRBJ2-1, with 7 bases identical to TRBD1. This CDR3 is 14 amino acids long. Unmatched junction bases numbered 7, after V lost 4 bases and J lost 7 bases. Germline CDR1 reads MNHNY; CDR2 reads SVGAGI (reference sequence).

The chain recombines TRBV25-1 with TRBJ2-2, with a possible D match to TRBD2 (5 bases). There are 12 residues in the CDR3. Germline V lookup: CDR1 MGHDK, CDR2 SYGVNS. V was cut by 7 bases and J by 8 bases, with 11 bases left in between. The CDR3 sequence: CASMGSRGELFF. The CDR3 coding sequence is TGTGCCAGCATGGGGAGTAGAGGGGAGCTGTTTTTT.

The V gene is TRBV18, the J gene TRBJ1-2; D might be TRBD1 (5 bases). The CDR3 runs 17 residues. V lost 0 bases and J lost 4, with 18 bases in between. Germline V gene sequence: CDR1 KGHSH, CDR2 LQKENI. In DNA, the CDR3 is TGTGCCAGCTCACCACCCTCGGGGGACGCGATGGTCTATGGCTACACCTTC. Protein sequence: CASSPPSGDAMVYGYTF.

The V and J genes are TRBV6-1 and TRBJ1-2; TRBD1 matches 9 bases. Germline V gene lookup returns CDR1 MNHNS and CDR2 SASEGT. After removal of 4 bases from V and 5 bases from J, the junction contained 8 bases not matched to a gene. The CDR3 covers 15 residues. CDR3 region: CASSVMGQGQYGYTF. The CDR3 nucleotides are TGTGCCAGCAGTGTAATGGGACAGGGCCAATATGGCTACACCTTC.

The chain links TRBV6-4 to TRBJ2-5; D perhaps matches TRBD1 (6 bases). V lost 7 bases, J lost 1 base, and 13 bases lay in between. Per germline, CDR1 MRHNA and CDR2 SNTAGT. The CDR3 covers 14 residues. CDR3 residues: CASTPEGGQETQYF. In DNA, the CDR3 is TGTGCCAGCACCCCGGAAGGGGGCCAAGAGACCCAGTACTTC.

V is TRBV10-3 and J is TRBJ2-1; TRBD2 is a possible D gene (5 bases). CDR1 is ENHRY and CDR2 is SYGVKD in the germline V gene. This CDR3 is built from 13 residues. Deletions cut 0 bases from V and 5 bases from J, with 5 bases between. The chain's CDR3 is CAISESGNNEQFF. The DNA for the CDR3 is TGTGCCATCAGTGAGTCCGGGAACAATGAGCAGTTCTTC.

The rearrangement uses TRBV5-5 and TRBJ1-2; 7 bases match TRBD1. CDR1 is SGHKS, CDR2 YYEKEE, per germline (reference sequence). This CDR3 contains 15 residues. V was clipped by 5 bases and J by 3 bases; unmatched bases: 10. CDR3 amino acids: CASSTGAPPYYGYTF. The CDR3 DNA follows: TGTGCCAGCAGTACAGGGGCCCCACCTTACTATGGCTACACCTTC.

This rearrangement joins TRBV19 to TRBJ1-6; a weak D match, TRBD1 (5 bases). Germline CDR1 reads LNHDA; CDR2 reads SQIVND (reference sequence). V was pared by 5 bases and J by 7 bases, with 15 bases between. The CDR3 spans 15 residues. For the CDR3, the DNA is TGTGCCAGTAGTGTTCAGGGCGGCCCGAATTCACCCCTCCACTTT. Amino acid sequence: CASSVQGGPNSPLHF.

V gene TRBV5-8 combines with J gene TRBJ1-5; TRBD1 agrees at 8 bases. V trimming: 3 bases; J trimming: 5 bases; junction bases outside the gene matches: 10. Germline CDR1 and CDR2: SGHTS and YDEGEE. CDR3 size: 16 residues. The DNA for the CDR3 is TGTGCCAGCAGCTCGACAGGGGTGGACGCGTATCAGCCCCAGCATTTT. This encodes CASSSTGVDAYQPQHF.

The chain has TRBV5-1 and TRBJ2-7, with a possible D match to TRBD2 (7 bases). The germline V gene has CDR1 SGHRS and CDR2 YFSETQ. The CDR3 runs 15 residues. The V and J ends lost 1 base and 0 bases respectively, with 11 bases between them. DNA of the CDR3: TGCGCCAGCAGCTTGAGGGGGGGCATCTCCTACGAGCAGTACTTC. Protein product: CASSLRGGISYEQYF.

The chain has TRBV2 and TRBJ2-3, with a possible D match to TRBD1 (6 bases). V shed 8 bases and J shed 5 bases, with 17 bases lying between them. CDR3 size: 14 residues. CDR1 SNHLY and CDR2 FYNNEI come from the germline V gene. For the CDR3, the DNA is TGTGCCAGCCTATCGGCAGGGGCCGGAGATACGCAGTATTTT. Translated, it gives CASLSAGAGDTQYF.

The rearrangement uses TRBV2 and TRBJ1-1; TRBD1 is a possible D gene (6 bases). CDR3 length: 12 residues. The germline V gene encodes CDR1 SNHLY and CDR2 FYNNEI. Deletions cut 7 bases from V and 11 bases from J, with 17 bases between. CDR3 protein: CASNTQQGNAFF. In DNA form, the CDR3 reads TGTGCCAGCAATACCCAACAGGGAAACGCTTTCTTT.

The J gene is TRBJ2-3, the V gene TRBV5-4, with 9 bases lining up with TRBD1. The junction had 3 bases not matched to a gene; V was cut back by 1 base and J by 6 bases. Germline loops: CDR1 SGHNT, CDR2 YYREEE (reference sequence). This CDR3 contains 14 residues. The CDR3 here is CASSLTDRGDTQYF. CDR3 DNA sequence: TGTGCCAGCAGCTTGACCGACAGGGGGGATACGCAGTATTTT.

This sequence joins TRBV9 and TRBJ2-3; 8 positions agree with TRBD2. Germline loops: CDR1 SGDLS, CDR2 YYNGEE. The CDR3 contains 16 residues. Trimming at V came to 0 bases and at J to 2 bases, leaving 5 bases not matched to a gene. The DNA for the CDR3 is TGTGCCAGCAGCGTAGAAGGCGGGGGGCCCACAGATACGCAGTATTTT. This sequence encodes CASSVEGGGPTDTQYF.

This clone was picked up one time. This chain connects TRBV15 to TRBJ1-2; weak D call: TRBD1 (6 bases). V shed 4 bases and J shed 5 bases, with 14 bases lying between them. This CDR3 is 14 amino acids long. Per germline, CDR1 LNHNV and CDR2 YYDKDF (reference sequence). The CDR3: CATSKTGGSYGYTF. CDR3 nucleotide sequence: TGTGCCACCAGCAAGACAGGTGGGTCTTATGGCTACACCTTC.

V and J are TRBV7-6 and TRBJ2-3; 8 bases are shared with TRBD2. The CDR3 contains 16 residues. V lost 3 bases to trimming and J lost 2 bases; unmatched junction nucleotides: 7. Looked up from germline, CDR1 is SGHVS and CDR2 is FNYEAQ. CDR3: CASSLGLDSSTDTQYF. CDR3 coding DNA: TGTGCCAGCAGCTTGGGACTAGATTCTTCCACAGATACGCAGTATTTT.

The gene calls are TRBV2 and TRBJ2-7; TRBD1 might be the D (6 bases). The V gene's germline CDR1 is SNHLY and CDR2 FYNNEI. The CDR3 length is 11 residues. Trimming shortened V by 7 bases and J by 5 bases, and 9 bases separated the two germline ends. The CDR3 region is CASTRDNEQYF. The CDR3 nucleotides read TGTGCCAGCACCAGGGACAACGAGCAGTACTTC.

This chain links TRBV7-8 with TRBJ2-2, with 7 positions matching TRBD1. CDR1 is SGHVS, CDR2 FQNEAQ, per germline. Losses at the gene ends were 5 bases for V and 5 bases for J; bases not matched to a gene: 11. There are 16 residues in the CDR3. Here the CDR3 reads CASSPQDRVKTGELFF. The DNA for the CDR3 is TGTGCCAGCAGCCCCCAAGACAGGGTTAAGACCGGGGAGCTGTTTTTT.

This clone came up a few times. This rearrangement joins TRBV6-5 to TRBJ1-1, with 7 bases lining up with TRBD1. The CDR3 consists of 12 residues. CDR1 and CDR2 from the germline V gene are MNHEY and SVGAGI. Losses at the gene ends were 5 bases for V and 8 bases for J; bases not matched to a gene: 5. The CDR3 loop is CASSRGLGEAFF. CDR3 coding DNA: TGTGCCAGCAGTAGGGGGCTGGGCGAAGCTTTCTTT.